A selection of T cell receptor beta chains follows, all from one sample in a study of a mutant IDH1 vaccine in newly diagnosed glioma. The protocol was immunoSEQ multiplex PCR, while the TCRdb copy is restricted to in-frame clones and leaves out a portion. The profile covers 40,000 to 45,000 clones, with 65% to 80% appearing a single time and roughly 4.8% taken by the ten largest. These receptors have no identified antigens. This material consisted of PBMCs, taken from a glioma patient whose treatment included an IDH1 peptide vaccine. All receptors derive from a man aged 50-59 years with glioma. Both conserved end residues are part of each CDR3. Each record gives: clone size, D gene, J gene, V gene, CDR3 DNA, CDR3 protein. The D gene is left open where the match is weak. The size entry is marked missing in some rows and otherwise reads once, few, many or a size class.

- - TRBJ2-7 TRBV5-6 TGTGCCAGCAGCTTGGTTGGACAGTCCTCCTACGAGCAGTACTTC CASSLVGQSSYEQYF
- - TRBJ1-5 TRBV6-1 TGTGCCAGCCGAAGTAGCAATCAGCCCCAGCATTTT CASRSSNQPQHF
- - TRBJ1-5 TRBV6-1 TGTGCCAGCACCCCGGGTACATATAGCAATCAGCCCCAGCATTTT CASTPGTYSNQPQHF
- - TRBJ2-7 TRBV6-6 TGTGCCAGCAGCCTTGGGACTCTTACCTACGAGCAGTACTTC CASSLGTLTYEQYF
- TRBD1 TRBJ1-4 TRBV6-1 TGTGCCAGCAGTGGACAGGGAAATGAAAAACTGTTTTTT CASSGQGNEKLFF
- - TRBJ1-1 TRBV5-5 TGTGCCAGCAGCTTGGGGGGGCACCTAGGCACTGAAGCTTTCTTT CASSLGGHLGTEAFF
- TRBD2 TRBJ2-1 TRBV27 TGTGCCAGCAAGGGCCTAGCGGGGGGGAATGAGCAGTTCTTC CASKGLAGGNEQFF
- - TRBJ2-7 TRBV14 TGTGCCAGCAGCCAAGTTAGCGGTTCCTACGAGCAGTACTTC CASSQVSGSYEQYF
medium-sized - TRBJ2-7 TRBV29-1 TGCAGCGTTGGGGGCGCAGTCGACGAGCAGTACTTC CSVGGAVDEQYF
- - TRBJ2-7 TRBV5-6 TGTGCCAGCAGCTTATATGGTTCTGCGCAGTACTTC CASSLYGSAQYF
- TRBD1 TRBJ2-7 TRBV6-1 TGTGCCAGCAGTTGGGACAGGGAGGGCGAGCAGTACTTC CASSWDREGEQYF
- - TRBJ2-7 TRBV7-9 TGTGCCAGCACCCTTTTAGAAGGCGGAGACTACGAGCAGTACTTC CASTLLEGGDYEQYF
- TRBD1 TRBJ2-7 TRBV6-6 TGTGCCAGCAGTTCCACAAATGGACAGGGGGCAGTCGAGCAGTACTTC CASSSTNGQGAVEQYF
- - TRBJ1-5 TRBV4-1 TGCGCCAGCAGCCAAGATTTCGGGTCGGGTCAGCCCCAGCATTTT CASSQDFGSGQPQHF
few - TRBJ2-1 TRBV30 TGTGCCTGGAGTGTTGGCGACAGGCCCAACAATGAGCAGTTCTTC CAWSVGDRPNNEQFF
- - TRBJ1-4 TRBV14 TGTGCCAGCAGCCAAGAGCAAAGTTGGCCCTTTGCAACTAATGAAAAACTGTTTTTT CASSQEQSWPFATNEKLFF
- TRBD1 TRBJ1-2 TRBV7-2 TGTGCCAGCAGCTTAGGGGACAGGGGGCATGGCTACACCTTC CASSLGDRGHGYTF
few - TRBJ2-3 TRBV18 TGTGCCAGCTCACCACCGGGGGAAACAGATACGCAGTATTTT CASSPPGETDTQYF
- TRBD2 TRBJ2-7 TRBV5-1 TGCGCCAGCAGCTTGGGTGCGGGGGATTACGAGCAGTACTTC CASSLGAGDYEQYF
- - TRBJ2-7 TRBV6-6 TGCGTCGTTGAAGGGGATGGCTACGAGCAGTACTTC CVVEGDGYEQYF
- - TRBJ1-2 TRBV5-1 TGCGCCAGCAGCTTGGGACCAGAATGGGGCTACACCTTC CASSLGPEWGYTF
- TRBD1 TRBJ1-5 TRBV29-1 TGCAGCGTCGGGACAGGGGGTCAGCCCCAGCATTTT CSVGTGGQPQHF
- - TRBJ2-3 TRBV5-1 TGCGCCAGCACGGGGGGCTGGACAGATACGCAGTATTTT CASTGGWTDTQYF
- TRBD1 TRBJ1-2 TRBV7-2 TGTGCCAGCAGCCCTGGACAGGGAACTCTCTATGGCTACACCTTC CASSPGQGTLYGYTF
few TRBD1 TRBJ1-5 TRBV6-5 TGTGCCAGCAGTTGGCGGACAGGGAATCAGCCCCAGCATTTT CASSWRTGNQPQHF
- - TRBJ2-7 TRBV20-1 TGCAGTGCCGGAGCGTCCGGGGTTACTTTCTTC CSAGASGVTFF
- - TRBJ1-1 TRBV5-6 TGTGCCAGCAGCCAGATTTTGACTGGTAACTCTGAAGCTTTCTTT CASSQILTGNSEAFF
- - TRBJ1-1 TRBV4-1 TGCGCCAGCAGCCTCCCGGGGGGGGACACTGAAGCTTTCTTT CASSLPGGDTEAFF
- - TRBJ2-7 TRBV18 TGTGCCAGCTCACCGGGTTGGGAGCAGTACTTC CASSPGWEQYF
- - TRBJ2-7 TRBV2 TGTGCCAGCAGGGAGGGCCGTCAGGGGTTCTACGAGCAGTACTTC CASREGRQGFYEQYF
- - TRBJ2-7 TRBV6-5 TGTGCCAGCAGCCTAACCTTAGGCCCCACCTACGAGCAGTACTTC CASSLTLGPTYEQYF
- TRBD2 TRBJ2-7 TRBV5-1 TGCGCCAGCAGCCCAGCCCAGCCGGGGGGGGAGCAGTACTTC CASSPAQPGGEQYF
- TRBD1 TRBJ1-4 TRBV9 TGTGCCAGCAGCGTAGGACAGGGCGGTGAAAAACTGTTTTTT CASSVGQGGEKLFF
- TRBD2 TRBJ2-7 TRBV10-1 TGCGCCAGCAGTGTTGGCGGGAGCTCCTACGAGCAGTACTTC CASSVGGSSYEQYF
- - TRBJ1-1 TRBV7-2 TGTGCCAGCAGCTTGGCACGGTCTATGAACACTGAAGCTTTCTTT CASSLARSMNTEAFF
- - TRBJ2-7 TRBV7-9 TGTGCCAGCAGCTCAATGGGGAGCTCCTACGAGCAGTACTTC CASSSMGSSYEQYF
- - TRBJ1-5 TRBV6-5 TGTGCCAGCAGCACGGACCCGGGGCGATCGCCCCAGCATTTT CASSTDPGRSPQHF
few - TRBJ1-6 TRBV2 TGTGCCAGCAGTGAGGACAGACCATATAATTCACCCCTCCACTTT CASSEDRPYNSPLHF
- - TRBJ2-3 TRBV6-1 TGTGCCAGCAGTGTGGGAAGAGATACGCAGTATTTT CASSVGRDTQYF
- TRBD2 TRBJ2-5 TRBV13 TGTGCCAGCAGCCCTGGGACTAGCGGGGGGACTAGGGAGCAGTACTTC CASSPGTSGGTREQYF